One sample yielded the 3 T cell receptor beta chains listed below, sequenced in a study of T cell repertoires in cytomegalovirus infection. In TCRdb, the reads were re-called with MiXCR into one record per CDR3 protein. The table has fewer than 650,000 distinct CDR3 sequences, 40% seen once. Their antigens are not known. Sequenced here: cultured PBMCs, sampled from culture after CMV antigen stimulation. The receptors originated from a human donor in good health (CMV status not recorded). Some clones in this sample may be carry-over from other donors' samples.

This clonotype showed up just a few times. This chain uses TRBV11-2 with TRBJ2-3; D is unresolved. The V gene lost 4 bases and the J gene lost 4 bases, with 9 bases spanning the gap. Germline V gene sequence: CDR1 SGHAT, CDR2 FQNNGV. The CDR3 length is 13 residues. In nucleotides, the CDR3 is TGTGCCAGCAGCTCCTTCGGTCCAGATACGCAGTATTTT. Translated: CASSSFGPDTQYF.

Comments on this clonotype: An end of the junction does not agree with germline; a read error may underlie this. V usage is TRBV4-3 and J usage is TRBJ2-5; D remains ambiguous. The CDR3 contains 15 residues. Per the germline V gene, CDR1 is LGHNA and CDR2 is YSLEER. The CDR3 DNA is TGCGCCAGCAGCCAAGAGGTGGTAGTTCAAGAGACCCAGTGCTTC. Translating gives CASSQEVVVQETQCF.

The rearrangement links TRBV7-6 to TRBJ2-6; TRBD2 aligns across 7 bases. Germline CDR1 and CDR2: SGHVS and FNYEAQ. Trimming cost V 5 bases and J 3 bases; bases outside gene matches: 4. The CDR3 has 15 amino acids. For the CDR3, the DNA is TGTGCCAGCAGCCCATCGGGGGGTGGGGCCAACGTCCTGACTTTC. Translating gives CASSPSGGGANVLTF.